What follows are 14 T cell receptor beta chains derived from one specimen sequenced in a study of T cells expressing NK-cell markers. With the 5' RACE reads reprocessed, TCRdb shows one record per CDR3 protein and no DNA. In all, the sample yields about 460,000 distinct CDR3 sequences. Sequencing was carried out using blood T cells: a sorted CD56 or NKG2C T cell subset, CD4+ or CD8+ T cells, or bulk PBMC T cells (not recorded which). The receptors come from a woman in her forties or fifties in good health.

The chain combines TRBV19 with TRBJ2-1. This CDR3 has 11 residues. CDR1 is LNHDA, CDR2 SQIVND, per germline (reference sequence). This CDR3 is CASSIVGEQFF. The full variable domain, its missing parts supplied by reference TRBV19 and TRBJ2-1, is DGGITQSPKYLFRKEGQNVTLSCEQNLNHDAMYWYRQDPGQGLRLIYYSQIVNDFQKGDIAEGYSVSREKKESFPLTVTSAQKNPTAFYLCASSIVGEQFFGPGTRLTVL.

The chain links TRBV7-9 to TRBJ2-7; the TCRdb D gene call, TRBD1, has no DNA to confirm it. The CDR3 loop spans 14 amino acids. Germline values: CDR1 SEHNR, CDR2 FQNEAQ (reference sequence). CDR3 residues: CASSSRDRIYEQYF.

This chain joins TRBV10-3 and TRBJ1-3. From germline, CDR1 is ENHRY and CDR2 SYGVKD. This CDR3 comprises 18 residues. The CDR3 loop reads CAISSGRSSRFSGNTIYF.

The chain joins TRBV5-5 to TRBJ2-5; no DNA is available, so the TRBD1 call from TCRdb remains unchecked. This CDR3 comprises 14 residues. Per germline, CDR1 SGHKS and CDR2 YYEKEE (reference sequence). The CDR3 is CASSPGFSSETQYF. Full variable domain (missing parts from reference TRBV5-5 and TRBJ2-5): DAGVTQSPTHLIKTRGQQVTLRCSPISGHKSVSWYQQVLGQGPQFIFQYYEKEERGRGNFPDRFSARQFPNYSSELNVNALLLGDSALYLCASSPGFSSETQYFGPGTRLLVL.

This chain connects TRBV7-9 to TRBJ2-1; lacking DNA, the TRBD2 call made by TCRdb goes unchecked. The CDR3 runs to 15 residues. The germline V gene encodes CDR1 SEHNR and CDR2 FQNEAQ (reference sequence). The CDR3 reads CASSRLAGVRNEQFF.

The genes are TRBV11-2 and TRBJ2-5; TCRdb designates TRBD2, a call that cannot be tested without DNA. CDR1 is SGHAT and CDR2 is FQNNGV in the germline V gene. CDR3 length: 13 residues. CDR3: CASSSGTVQTQYF. Full variable domain (rest looked up from reference TRBV11-2 and TRBJ2-5): EAGVAQSPRYKIIEKRQSVAFWCNPISGHATLYWYQQILGQGPKLLIQFQNNGVVDDSQLPKDRFSAERLKGVDSTLKIQPAKLEDSAVYLCASSSGTVQTQYFGPGTRLLVL.

The genes are TRBV5-6 and TRBJ2-1. The CDR3 extends over 13 amino acids. Germline V gene sequence: CDR1 SGHDT, CDR2 YYEEEE. CDR3 residues: CASSFVSNNEQFF.

The rearrangement joins TRBV27 to TRBJ2-5; TCRdb designates TRBD1, a call that cannot be tested without DNA. Germline V CDR1 and CDR2: MNHEY, SMNVEV (reference sequence). This CDR3 comprises 15 residues. The chain's CDR3 is CASSLSRGVRETQYF.

V is TRBV11-3 and J is TRBJ2-3; TCRdb proposes TRBD1, but this gene call is untestable without DNA. Germline lookup yields CDR1 SGHNT and CDR2 YENEEA. The CDR3 contains 15 residues. The CDR3 loop reads CASSPLEGGAMTQYF.

CDR3: CASSQGLGQGDQPQHF. This chain connects TRBV6-1 to TRBJ1-5; TCRdb's assignment of TRBD1 cannot be checked, as there is no DNA. The CDR3 extends over 16 amino acids. Germline assignment: CDR1 MNHNS and CDR2 SASEGT.

J is TRBJ2-7 and V is TRBV12-3 or TRBV12-4; the D call from TCRdb, TRBD2, cannot be confirmed without DNA. This CDR3 has 14 amino acids. The CDR3: CASSPGLASSEQYF.

The chain carries TRBV6-1 and TRBJ2-1; checking the TCRdb D call of TRBD2 is not possible without DNA. Per the germline V gene, CDR1 is MNHNS and CDR2 is SASEGT. The CDR3 covers 14 residues. CDR3 protein: CASQSGREYNEQFF.

This chain links TRBV20-1 with TRBJ1-2; TCRdb selects TRBD1, and the lack of DNA leaves this call unchecked. The CDR3 contains 14 residues. In germline, CDR1 is DFQATT, CDR2 SNEGSKA (reference sequence). The chain's CDR3 is CSASLGQGNYGYTF.

This chain joins TRBV12-3 or TRBV12-4 and TRBJ1-5; the D gene TCRdb calls, TRBD1, cannot be checked with no DNA. The CDR3 sequence is 13 residues long. The CDR3 is CASTSTGRQPQHF.